Below, 13 T cell receptor beta chains from the same sample are listed, as sequenced in a study of CD8 T cells in ankylosing spondylitis. TCRdb analysed the 5' RACE reads with MiXCR anew, one entry per CDR3 protein. This table has about 400,000 distinct CDR3 sequences, about 20% appearing once. Sequences were obtained from blood, either unsorted or a sorted T cell fraction (not recorded which). The receptors shown here come from a male donor with ankylosing spondylitis or in good health (not recorded which).

This clonotype was observed a few times. J is TRBJ2-7 and V is TRBV28; D ambiguous. Deletions cut 3 bases from V and 4 bases from J, with 16 bases between. CDR3 length: 15 amino acids. Looked up from germline, CDR1 is MDHEN and CDR2 is SYDVKM. The CDR3 loop is CASSFPDGRNYEQYF. DNA for the CDR3: TGTGCCAGCAGTTTTCCGGACGGCCGAAATTACGAGCAGTACTTC. The full variable domain, completed using reference TRBV28 and TRBJ2-7, is DVKVTQSSRYLVKRTGEKVFLECVQDMDHENMFWYRQDPGLGLRLIYFSYDVKMKEKGDIPEGYSVSREKKERFSLILESASTNQTSMYLCASSFPDGRNYEQYFGPGTRLTVT.

This rearrangement joins TRBV12-3 or TRBV12-4 to TRBJ2-2, with 9 bases aligning to TRBD1. The junction had 9 bases not matched to a gene; V was cut back by 5 bases and J by 2 bases. This CDR3 comprises 17 residues. This chain's CDR3 is CASSPPPGQGNTGELFF. As DNA, the CDR3 is TGTGCCAGCAGTCCACCCCCGGGACAGGGTAACACCGGGGAGCTGTTTTTT.

This clonotype was picked up many times. The genes are TRBV29-1 and TRBJ2-2; 7 bases agree with TRBD1. The CDR3 covers 13 residues. CDR1 and CDR2 (germline): SQVTM, ANQGSEA. The V gene end was trimmed by 4 bases and the J gene end by 4 bases; junction bases not matched to a gene: 3. The CDR3 is CSVVRGLTGELFF. CDR3 nucleotide sequence: TGCAGCGTTGTAAGGGGGCTCACCGGGGAGCTGTTTTTT.

The chain carries TRBV29-1 and TRBJ1-1; no reliable D call. The length of the CDR3 is 12 residues. Looked up from germline, CDR1 is SQVTM and CDR2 is ANQGSEA. V was cut by 0 bases and J by 2 bases, with 4 bases left in between. The CDR3 sequence: CSVEEGNTEAFF. The CDR3 DNA reads TGCAGCGTTGAAGAGGGCAACACTGAAGCTTTCTTT.

J is TRBJ2-7 and V is TRBV18; 9 nucleotides match TRBD1. The V segment lost 0 bases and the J segment 4 bases; nucleotides outside the gene matches: 10. Looked up from germline, CDR1 is KGHSH and CDR2 is LQKENI. The CDR3 totals 17 residues. CDR3 protein: CASSPPTVGTGNYEQYF. Here the CDR3 DNA reads TGTGCCAGCTCACCACCTACAGTCGGGACAGGGAATTACGAGCAGTACTTC.

The chain recombines TRBV12-3 or TRBV12-4 with TRBJ2-6, with unresolved D. Between the trimmed V and J ends, which lost 6 bases and 2 bases, there was a span of 11 bases. The CDR3 runs to 15 residues. The CDR3 region is CASRAYTPGANVLTF. CDR3 nucleotide sequence: TGTGCCAGCAGGGCCTACACCCCTGGGGCCAACGTCCTGACTTTC.

This clonotype was seen more than once but under ten times. DNA of the CDR3: TGTGCCATCTTGGTAGCGGGGGGAGCCAGTGGGGATGAGCAGTTCTTC. Its protein product is CAILVAGGASGDEQFF. The chain is built from TRBV2 and TRBJ2-1; 10 nucleotides match TRBD2. The CDR3 loop spans 16 amino acids. The V gene end was trimmed by 10 bases and the J gene end by 8 bases; junction bases not matched to a gene: 17. The germline V gene has CDR1 SNHLY and CDR2 FYNNEI.

CDR3 DNA: TGTGCCAGCAGGGACAGGGGGGTCAATGAGCAGTTCTTC. Translation: CASRDRGVNEQFF. The rearrangement uses TRBV12-3 or TRBV12-4 and TRBJ2-1; 10 bases are a match to TRBD1. The CDR3 covers 13 residues. Trimming took 6 bases from V and 6 from J; bases not matched to a gene: 2.

The chain recombines TRBV6-1 with TRBJ1-4, with D hard to call. Germline V gene lookup returns CDR1 MNHNS and CDR2 SASEGT. The CDR3 totals 15 residues. Trimming removed 6 bases at V and 8 bases at J, with 19 bases between. CDR3 amino acids: CASSPAEAGKEKLFF. CDR3 in DNA: TGTGCCAGCAGCCCGGCGGAGGCGGGAAAGGAAAAACTGTTTTTT.

This clonotype has a handful of counts. The chain carries TRBV5-1 and TRBJ2-5, with TRBD1 matching 10 bases. Per germline, CDR1 SGHRS and CDR2 YFSETQ. V was pared by 0 bases and J by 5 bases, with 10 bases of the junction left unmatched. The CDR3 is 17 residues long. The CDR3 sequence: CASSLGVLTGGMETQYF. The CDR3 DNA reads TGCGCCAGCAGCTTGGGGGTCCTGACAGGGGGCATGGAGACCCAGTACTTC.

This clonotype turned up a few times. This chain connects TRBV12-3 or TRBV12-4 to TRBJ2-7; no reliable D call. This CDR3 is built from 14 residues. V was trimmed by 7 bases and J by 6 bases, leaving 19 bases between them. CDR3 in DNA: TGTGCCAGCACGTTAGGCGTCCCCCTGATCGAGCAGTACTTC. Its protein product is CASTLGVPLIEQYF.

This clonotype has only a few counts. This chain links TRBV29-1 with TRBJ2-7; 8 nucleotides agree with TRBD2. With V trimmed by 7 bases and J by 7 bases, 9 bases remained unmatched. The germline gives CDR1 SQVTM, CDR2 ANQGSEA. The CDR3 has 12 residues. The CDR3 DNA follows: TGCAGCGCTGGACTAGCCTTGGAGGAGCAGTACTTC. It is translated as CSAGLALEEQYF.

In this sample, this clonotype turned up a few times. V usage is TRBV29-1 and J usage is TRBJ2-3, with TRBD1 as a possible D gene (6 bases). Germline loops: CDR1 SQVTM, CDR2 ANQGSEA. V gave up 4 bases and J gave up 0 bases, with 17 bases separating them. The CDR3 is 16 residues long. CDR3 coding DNA: TGCAGCGTTGTGAGTACAGGGCGATGGAGCACAGATACGCAGTATTTT. Protein sequence: CSVVSTGRWSTDTQYF.